This T cell receptor beta chain was recovered during a study of early T cells in non-severe SARS-CoV-2 infection. Across the whole study: Unsorted whole-blood RNA was sequenced in bulk, leaving chains unpaired. Notes on the study in general: In VDJdb matching, anti-spike CD8 responses were favored while private and CD4 specificities went missing.

Worth noting for this clonotype: Its target is not known. With a much larger clone just one base away, this may be a read error.

TCRdb used MiXCR to reprocess the 5' RACE reads, holding one entry per CDR3 protein. The sample consists of about 41,000 distinct CDR3 sequences, 11% of them appearing once. The receptor comes from an adult who was a healthcare worker with PCR-confirmed SARS-CoV-2 infection or an uninfected control (not recorded which). The sample comprised whole blood.

CDR3 nucleotide sequence: TGTTCCAGCAGTTACGGTAGAGACCAGTACTTC. Amino acids: CSSSYGRDQYF. The chain employs TRBV6-2 or TRBV6-3 and TRBJ2-5; D call uncertain. CDR1 and CDR2 (germline): MNHEY, SVGEGT. This CDR3 is 11 amino acids long.